This TCR beta chain was recovered during a study of Ad26.COV2.S vaccination and SARS-CoV-2 variants. In the study overall: The Ad26.COV2.S arm of the COV1001 trial was where the donor was placed. Ad26.COV2.S shots went into the muscle once or twice, 56 days apart.

Study-level points and caveats: For non-spike TCRs, breadth in vaccine recipients resembled that in placebo recipients.

Treatment given: some 20 received Ad26.COV2.S at low or high dose, single or two shots; about 5 received placebo; per-sample allocation not given. Collection of samples fell on day 63 after the first vaccine or placebo injection. Remarks on this clone: Its cognate antigen is unknown.

The germline V and J ends were trimmed by 7 bases and 6 bases, with 13 bases remaining between them. The CDR3 extends over 11 amino acids. Germline values: CDR1 SQVTM, CDR2 ANQGSEA. This table comes from immunoSEQ multiplex PCR, and its TCRdb copy is limited to in-frame clones, with some not included. Of about 410,000 clones listed, about 90% are singletons. The chain joins TRBV29-1 to TRBJ2-7, with unresolved D. The origin of this receptor is a person between 18 and 65 years old who received the Ad26.COV2.S COVID-19 vaccine or a placebo. The sequencing used peripheral blood, collected in a trial of Ad26.COV2.S vaccine versus placebo. The CDR3 reads CSATTGLEQYF. The CDR3 DNA sequence: TGCAGCGCCACGACTGGCCTCGAGCAGTACTTC.